Presented here are 22 T cell receptor beta chains from one specimen sequenced in a study of T cell responses to AZD1222 COVID-19 vaccine. TCRdb keeps only in-frame clones here, not all; method: immunoSEQ multiplex PCR. The table has 120,000 to 150,000 clones, roughly 89% seen once. The sample consisted of peripheral blood, taken 28 days after the second AZD1222 dose. Source of these receptors: an adult who received the AZD1222 COVID-19 vaccine.

The rearrangement joins TRBV6-2 or TRBV6-3 to TRBJ2-1; 12 bases are shared with TRBD2. CDR3 size: 15 residues. Germline CDR1 and CDR2: MNHEY and SVGEGT. Trimming at V came to 6 bases and at J to 4 bases, leaving 4 bases not matched to a gene. CDR3 region: CASSLAGGGYNEQFF. The CDR3 DNA reads TGTGCCAGCAGCCTAGCGGGAGGGGGGTACAATGAGCAGTTCTTC.

V usage is TRBV5-8 and J usage is TRBJ2-7; D not certain. This CDR3 spans 11 amino acids. Germline V gene data show CDR1 as SGHTS and CDR2 as YDEGEE. Between the trimmed V and J ends, which lost 0 bases and 6 bases, there was a span of 4 bases. The CDR3 is CASSLAGEQYF. Here the CDR3 DNA reads TGTGCCAGCAGCTTGGCGGGCGAGCAGTACTTC.

The chain links TRBV10-3 to TRBJ1-2; TRBD1 is a possible D gene (5 bases). The germline CDR1 and CDR2 sequences are ENHRY and SYGVKD. The V end lost 8 bases, the J end lost 6 bases, and 13 bases lay between the germline ends. The CDR3 is 12 amino acids. CDR3 region: CAIGRAGNGYTF. The CDR3 DNA is TGTGCCATCGGTAGAGCAGGGAATGGCTACACCTTC.

In this sample, this clone turned up once. V gene TRBV2 combines with J gene TRBJ2-1, with D possibly called TRBD1 or TRBD2 (7 bases each). The V and J ends lost 3 bases and 8 bases respectively, with 20 bases between them. The CDR3 extends over 16 amino acids. CDR1 is SNHLY, CDR2 FYNNEI, per germline. The CDR3 sequence is CASSDLRTPGGDEQFF. DNA for the CDR3: TGTGCCAGCAGTGACTTGCGGACCCCAGGGGGGGATGAGCAGTTCTTC.

The gene calls are TRBV11-2 and TRBJ2-1; TRBD2 is a possible D gene (6 bases). Germline V lookup: CDR1 SGHAT, CDR2 FQNNGV. V dropped 5 bases and J dropped 5 bases, with 13 bases sitting between them. CDR3 length: 14 residues. DNA of the CDR3: TGTGCCAGCAGCACCCTCGGGGGACACAATGAGCAGTTCTTC. It codes for CASSTLGGHNEQFF.

The chain combines TRBV6-5 with TRBJ1-5, with 8 positions matching TRBD1. This CDR3 has 14 residues. In germline, CDR1 is MNHEY, CDR2 SVGAGI. Trimming at V came to 6 bases and at J to 5 bases, leaving 6 bases not matched to a gene. The CDR3 nucleotides read TGTGCCAGCAGGGACACAGGGGGTTATCAGCCCCAGCATTTT. Protein sequence: CASRDTGGYQPQHF.

The chain couples TRBV3-1 (or the pseudogene TRBV3-2) to TRBJ2-7; 7 bases are shared with TRBD2. The V segment lost 5 bases and the J segment 3 bases; nucleotides outside the gene matches: 16. This CDR3 has 17 amino acids. CDR1 is LGHDT, CDR2 YNNKEL, per germline (reference sequence). The CDR3 coding sequence is TGTGCCAGCAGCAACCCTTTGTCCAGCGGGGAACACTACGAGCAGTACTTC. Translated, it gives CASSNPLSSGEHYEQYF.

In its sample, this clone was seen once. V and J are TRBV9 and TRBJ2-3, with 10 nucleotides matching TRBD1. In germline, CDR1 is SGDLS, CDR2 YYNGEE. The ends lost 3 bases at V and 3 bases at J; junction bases unmatched: 13. The CDR3 runs to 18 residues. The CDR3: CASSARDRGVRRTDTQYF. In nucleotides, the CDR3 is TGTGCCAGCAGCGCCCGGGACAGGGGAGTTAGGAGGACAGATACGCAGTATTTT.

The rearrangement uses TRBV6-2 or TRBV6-3 and TRBJ2-5; TRBD1 matches 7 bases. Germline CDR1 is MNHEY and CDR2 is SVGEGT. V shed 6 bases, J shed 4 bases, and the junction held 8 bases outside the gene matches. This CDR3 comprises 14 residues. CDR3: CASRPGTVGETQYF. DNA of the CDR3: TGTGCCAGCAGACCTGGGACAGTCGGAGAGACCCAGTACTTC.

The chain uses TRBV28 and TRBJ2-7; D may be TRBD2 (5 bases). V lost 4 bases, J lost 5 bases, and 18 bases lay in between. There are 15 residues in the CDR3. Germline CDR1 and CDR2: MDHEN and SYDVKM. The CDR3 DNA follows: TGTGCCAGCAGTTCGGTTTCTCTCATGCGGGACGAGCAGTACTTC. This translates into CASSSVSLMRDEQYF.

V usage is TRBV6-4 and J usage is TRBJ2-1, with 13 bases lining up with TRBD2. V shed 4 bases and J 7 bases; nucleotides not matched to a gene: 4. CDR1 is MRHNA and CDR2 is SNTAGT in the germline V gene. CDR3 size: 15 residues. The CDR3 reads CASSAGTSGINEQFF. In DNA, the CDR3 is TGTGCCAGCAGTGCAGGGACTAGCGGGATAAATGAGCAGTTCTTC.

CDR3 protein: CASSYSTALGGELFF. DNA for the CDR3: TGTGCCAGCAGTTACTCGACAGCCCTCGGGGGGGAGCTGTTTTTT. The chain combines TRBV6-5 with TRBJ2-2; D is perhaps TRBD1 (5 bases). Germline V gives CDR1 MNHEY, CDR2 SVGAGI. V was cut by 0 bases and J by 8 bases, with 13 bases left in between. CDR3 length: 15 amino acids.

This chain's CDR3 is CASSEGLAGGAGELFF. CDR3 bases: TGCGCCAGCAGTGAGGGACTAGCGGGAGGCGCCGGGGAGCTGTTTTTT. This rearrangement joins TRBV10-1 to TRBJ2-2, with 14 bases fitting TRBD2. Germline V gene sequence: CDR1 WNHNN, CDR2 SYGVQD (reference sequence). The length of the CDR3 is 16 residues. The V gene end was trimmed by 2 bases and the J gene end by 6 bases; junction bases not matched to a gene: 2.

The genes are TRBV19 and TRBJ2-6; 8 bases are a match to TRBD1. CDR1 LNHDA and CDR2 SQIVND come from the germline V gene (reference sequence). The CDR3 contains 16 residues. The V and J ends lost 7 bases and 2 bases, in that order; junction bases with no gene match: 7. The CDR3 sequence is CASMPTGEPGANVLTF. As DNA, the CDR3 is TGTGCCAGTATGCCGACAGGGGAGCCTGGGGCCAACGTCCTGACTTTC.

The genes are TRBV6-4 and TRBJ2-1, with TRBD2 identical over 10 bases. The CDR3 sequence is 15 residues long. The germline V gene encodes CDR1 MRHNA and CDR2 SNTAGT. V gave up 5 bases and J gave up 7 bases; unmatched junction bases: 8. Here the CDR3 reads CASSLLAGTINEQFF. The CDR3 coding sequence is TGTGCCAGCAGTTTACTAGCGGGGACAATAAATGAGCAGTTCTTC.

The chain uses TRBV7-3 and TRBJ2-3, with 9 bases aligning to TRBD2. Germline-derived CDR1 and CDR2 are SGHTA and FQGTGA. With 5 bases clipped from V and 6 bases from J, the junction kept 12 bases outside the gene matches. The CDR3 contains 16 residues. The chain's CDR3 is CASSDGAGGSSDTQYF. CDR3 coding DNA: TGTGCCAGCAGCGACGGGGCGGGAGGGTCTTCGGATACGCAGTATTTT.

This clone was counted a single time. CDR3 bases: TGTGCCACCAGCAGAGTTGCTAGGGACACTGAAGCTTTCTTT. This sequence encodes CATSRVARDTEAFF. This sequence joins TRBV15 and TRBJ1-1, with no clear D. Trimming shortened V by 1 base and J by 3 bases, and 9 bases separated the two germline ends. Germline lookup yields CDR1 LNHNV and CDR2 YYDKDF (reference sequence). This CDR3 has 14 amino acids. The complete variable domain, with remaining parts taken from reference TRBV15 and TRBJ1-1, reads DAMVIQNPRYQVTQFGKPVTLSCSQTLNHNVMYWYQQKSSQAPKLLFHYYDKDFNNEADTPDNFQSRRPNTSFCFLDIRSPGLGDTAMYLCATSRVARDTEAFFGQGTRLTVV.

This chain's CDR3 is CASSSPSRRSSGANVLTF. In nucleotides, the CDR3 is TGTGCCAGCAGCTCGCCCAGTCGCAGATCCTCTGGGGCCAACGTCCTGACTTTC. The chain employs TRBV7-9 and TRBJ2-6, with no clear D. Per germline, CDR1 SEHNR and CDR2 FQNEAQ (reference sequence). Trimming took off 4 bases at V and 0 bases at J, with 16 bases between the two ends. The CDR3 is 18 residues long.

The CDR3 region is CASSAEGRNPDTQYF. Written as DNA, the CDR3 is TGTGCCAGTTCGGCGGAGGGCCGGAACCCAGATACGCAGTATTTT. This sequence joins TRBV2 and TRBJ2-3, with TRBD2 as a possible D gene (6 bases). Per the germline V gene, CDR1 is SNHLY and CDR2 is FYNNEI. The CDR3 contains 15 residues. V shed 9 bases and J shed 4 bases, with 20 bases lying between them.

V gene TRBV27 combines with J gene TRBJ2-7, with 8 bases matching TRBD2. V trimming: 11 bases; J trimming: 6 bases; junction bases outside the gene matches: 6. Per the germline V gene, CDR1 is MNHEY and CDR2 is SMNVEV (reference sequence). There are 11 residues in the CDR3. In DNA, the CDR3 is TGTGCCTCGGGGGGGGCCGGCGAGCAGTACTTC. Translating it yields CASGGAGEQYF.

The chain couples TRBV11-3 to TRBJ2-7; 8 nucleotides align to TRBD2. The V and J ends lost 5 bases and 3 bases, in that order; junction bases with no gene match: 6. The germline V gene has CDR1 SGHNT and CDR2 YENEEA. The CDR3 sequence is 14 residues long. The CDR3 loop reads CASSPAGGFYEQYF. Written as DNA, the CDR3 is TGTGCCAGCAGCCCGGCGGGAGGCTTCTACGAGCAGTACTTC.

J is TRBJ2-3 and V is TRBV4-2; the D gene is possibly TRBD2 (6 bases). The CDR3 length is 18 residues. V lost 0 bases and J 0 bases, leaving 16 bases between the germline ends. Per the germline V gene, CDR1 is LGHNA and CDR2 is YNFKEQ. The CDR3 protein is CASSQEGLAGRSTDTQYF. CDR3 bases: TGTGCCAGCAGCCAAGAGGGGCTGGCGGGGAGAAGCACAGATACGCAGTATTTT.